These T cell receptor beta chains were read from a single sample in a study of T cells in Graves' hyperthyroidism and ophthalmopathy. TCRdb recomputed calls from the multiplex PCR reads with MiXCR, one row per CDR3 protein. This table has around 620,000 distinct CDR3 sequences, 16% appearing once. Sequenced: blood. All receptors come from a woman in her 30s with Graves' hyperthyroidism. The conserved cysteine and the conserved F or W are not part of the CDR3 here. Rows give clone size only sometimes, using once, few, many, or a class for an expanded clone.

clone_size,v_call,cdr3_aa
few,TRBV9,ASSVGVAGSQETQY
few,TRBV3-1,ASSQDPWRSKGAWTGELF
few,TRBV27,ASSYRDRESYEQY
-,TRBV6-2/TRBV6-3,ASSSPGTQLGEQF
-,TRBV20-1,SAGRGGTNEKLF
many,TRBV7-2,ASSLGFTGETQY
many,TRBV12-3/TRBV12-4,ASSPGLLYGYT
many,TRBV30,AWSVLGTGNYEQF
few,TRBV14,ASSPWGGSLGSDEQF
-,TRBV9,ASSVARENYNSPLH
few,TRBV7-9,ASSLARGDTGELF
-,TRBV19,ASSIGAGNEQF
few,TRBV28,ASSSRTGTGWGTGNTIY
many,TRBV7-2,ASRFTGTSALNEQF
many,TRBV7-8,ASSNGLAGTYEQY
few,TRBV6-1,AERKSSYNSPLH
many,TRBV7-2,ASSFPGLAGNEQY
few,TRBV29-1,SALPSFDYGYT
many,TRBV20-1,SARAPGLGQY
once,TRBV9,ASSVGWRDYTDTQY
-,TRBV11-2,ASGQWTGDDYEQY
many,TRBV12-3/TRBV12-4,ASSLIPRSYNEQF
once,TRBV2,ASSHALAGGTYEQF
-,TRBV9,ASSHSGRATPGELF
many,TRBV6-2/TRBV6-3,ASSLRETNYGYT
many,TRBV6-2/TRBV6-3,ASRRSSYEQY
many,TRBV28,ASSPQGWNGQPQH
many,TRBV5-1,ASIASGTAGEQF
many,TRBV12-3/TRBV12-4,ASSLVRGQQPQH
many,TRBV28,ASSLSWGLGTEAF
once,TRBV11-2,ASSYGLHGAQY
many,TRBV6-1,ASSSLIISSSYNEQF
-,TRBV5-4,ASSYGTGGPYEQY
many,TRBV6-1,ASRLRGLANYEQY
few,TRBV20-1,SARVPTGSYEQY
-,TRBV6-2/TRBV6-3,ASKPGQTNYGYT
few,TRBV15,ATSRALAAYTDTQY
-,TRBV9,ASSVGTSGRWSGEQF
many,TRBV28,ASTHQADYEQY
-,TRBV7-9,ASRLFGTAPSTDTQY
few,TRBV4-2,ASSQDRRLSATDTQY
-,TRBV18,ASSQGQVNTGGLF
few,TRBV6-6,ASSYSRQSNTEAF
many,TRBV2,ASSELEDTEAF
-,TRBV19,ASSFSIGGTDTQY
many,TRBV30,AWSEGLAGSEQY
few,TRBV2,ASRGPGRFMETQY
-,TRBV20-1,SASLSSYNSPLH
-,TRBV30,AWSVGGSTGELF
many,TRBV28,ASSHLQGSNQPQH
-,TRBV9,ASSVDDGSYEQY
many,TRBV27,ASSLGQGLNYEQY
many,TRBV2,ASSVLPAGWDNEQF
many,TRBV28,ASSLSVGGPYEQY